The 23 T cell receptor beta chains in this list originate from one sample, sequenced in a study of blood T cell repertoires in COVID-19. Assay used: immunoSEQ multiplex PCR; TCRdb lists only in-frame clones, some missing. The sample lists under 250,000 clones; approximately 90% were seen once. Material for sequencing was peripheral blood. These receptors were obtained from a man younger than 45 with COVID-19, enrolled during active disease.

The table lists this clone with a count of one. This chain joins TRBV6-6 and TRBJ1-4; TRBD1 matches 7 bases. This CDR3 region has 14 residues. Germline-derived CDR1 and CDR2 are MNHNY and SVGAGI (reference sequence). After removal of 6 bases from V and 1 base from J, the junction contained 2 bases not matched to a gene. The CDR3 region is CASSYRGTNEKLFF. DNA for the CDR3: TGTGCCAGCAGCTACAGGGGAACTAATGAAAAACTGTTTTTT.

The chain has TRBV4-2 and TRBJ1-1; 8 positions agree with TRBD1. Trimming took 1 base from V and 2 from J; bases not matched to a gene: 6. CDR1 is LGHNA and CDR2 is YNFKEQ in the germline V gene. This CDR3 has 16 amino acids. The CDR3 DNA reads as TGTGCCAGCAGCCAAGTTGGGACAGGAGACAACACTGAAGCTTTCTTT. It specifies CASSQVGTGDNTEAFF.

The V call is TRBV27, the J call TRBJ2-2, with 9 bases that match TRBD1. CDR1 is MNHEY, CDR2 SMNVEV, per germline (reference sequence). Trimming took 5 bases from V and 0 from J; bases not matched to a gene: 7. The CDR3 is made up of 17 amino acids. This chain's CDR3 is CASSIRDRVANTGELFF. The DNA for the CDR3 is TGTGCCAGCAGTATTAGGGACAGGGTCGCGAACACCGGGGAGCTGTTTTTT.

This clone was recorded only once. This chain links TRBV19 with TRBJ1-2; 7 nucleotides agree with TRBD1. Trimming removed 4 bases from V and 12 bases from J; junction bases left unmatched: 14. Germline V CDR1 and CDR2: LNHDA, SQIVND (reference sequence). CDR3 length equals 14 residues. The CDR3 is CASSRDRQGTEHTF. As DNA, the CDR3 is TGTGCCAGTAGTAGGGACCGACAGGGAACCGAGCACACCTTC. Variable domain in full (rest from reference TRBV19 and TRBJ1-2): DGGITQSPKYLFRKEGQNVTLSCEQNLNHDAMYWYRQDPGQGLRLIYYSQIVNDFQKGDIAEGYSVSREKKESFPLTVTSAQKNPTAFYLCASSRDRQGTEHTFGSGTRLTVV.

CDR3 residues: CASSVTGTNTEAFF. The CDR3 DNA follows: TGTGCCAGCAGCGTTACAGGAACGAACACTGAAGCTTTCTTT. V is TRBV9 and J is TRBJ1-1, with D possibly being TRBD1 (5 bases). Trimming removed 2 bases from V and 1 base from J, with 9 bases in between. The CDR3 runs 14 residues. CDR1 is SGDLS and CDR2 is YYNGEE in the germline V gene. The full variable domain, its missing parts supplied by reference TRBV9 and TRBJ1-1, is DSGVTQTPKHLITATGQRVTLRCSPRSGDLSVYWYQQSLDQGLQFLIQYYNGEERAKGNILERFSAQQFPDLHSELNLSSLELGDSALYFCASSVTGTNTEAFFGQGTRLTVV.

The CDR3 DNA reads TGTGCCAGCAGCTGGGAGCGGGGGAATGAGCAGTTCTTC. Encoded protein: CASSWERGNEQFF. V gene TRBV5-4 combines with J gene TRBJ2-1; 8 nucleotides agree with TRBD2. Germline CDR1 SGHNT, CDR2 YYREEE (reference sequence). The V and J ends lost 3 bases and 7 bases, in that order; junction bases with no gene match: 3. The CDR3 runs to 13 residues.

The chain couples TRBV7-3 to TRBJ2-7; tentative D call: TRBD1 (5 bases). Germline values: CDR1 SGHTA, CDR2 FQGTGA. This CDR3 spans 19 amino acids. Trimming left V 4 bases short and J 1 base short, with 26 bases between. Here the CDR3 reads CASSSDRQTEYHISYEQYF. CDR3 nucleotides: TGTGCCAGCAGCTCCGATAGACAGACCGAGTACCATATTTCCTACGAGCAGTACTTC.

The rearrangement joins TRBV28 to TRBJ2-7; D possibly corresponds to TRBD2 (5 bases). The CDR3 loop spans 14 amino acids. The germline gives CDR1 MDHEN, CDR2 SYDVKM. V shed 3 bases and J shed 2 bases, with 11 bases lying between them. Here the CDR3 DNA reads TGTGCCAGCAGTTTCCGGGGTATTACCTACGAGCAGTACTTC. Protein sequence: CASSFRGITYEQYF.

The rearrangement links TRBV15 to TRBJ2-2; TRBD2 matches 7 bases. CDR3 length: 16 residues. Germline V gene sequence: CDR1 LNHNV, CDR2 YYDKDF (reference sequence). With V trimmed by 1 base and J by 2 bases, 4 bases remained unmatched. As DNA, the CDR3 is TGTGCCACCAGCAGAGCTCCGGGGGGAAACACCGGGGAGCTGTTTTTT. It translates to CATSRAPGGNTGELFF.

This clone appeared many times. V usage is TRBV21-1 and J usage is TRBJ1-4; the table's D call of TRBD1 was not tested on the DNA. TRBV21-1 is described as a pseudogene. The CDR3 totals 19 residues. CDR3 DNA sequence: TGTGCCAGCAGCAAAGCGCGGGAAACAGGGGGTGGGCCGAATGAAAAACTGTTTTTT. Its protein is CASSKARETGGGPNEKLFF.

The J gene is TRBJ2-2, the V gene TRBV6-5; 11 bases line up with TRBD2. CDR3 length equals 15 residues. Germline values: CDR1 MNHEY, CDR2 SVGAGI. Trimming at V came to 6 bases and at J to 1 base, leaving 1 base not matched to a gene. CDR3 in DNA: TGTGCCAGCAGGGGGACTAGCGGGAACACCGGGGAGCTGTTTTTT. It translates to CASRGTSGNTGELFF.

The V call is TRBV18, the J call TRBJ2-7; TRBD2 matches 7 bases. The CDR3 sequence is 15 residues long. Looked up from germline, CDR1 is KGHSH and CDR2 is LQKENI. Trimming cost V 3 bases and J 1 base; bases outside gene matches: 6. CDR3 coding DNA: TGTGCCAGCTCACCGGGGGGGAGGCAATCCTACGAGCAGTACTTC. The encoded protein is CASSPGGRQSYEQYF.

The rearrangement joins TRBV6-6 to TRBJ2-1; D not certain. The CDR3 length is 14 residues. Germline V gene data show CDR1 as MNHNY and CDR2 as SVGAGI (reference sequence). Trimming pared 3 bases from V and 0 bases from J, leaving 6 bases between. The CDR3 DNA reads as TGTGCCAGCAGTTATCAGGACTCCTACAATGAGCAGTTCTTC. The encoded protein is CASSYQDSYNEQFF.

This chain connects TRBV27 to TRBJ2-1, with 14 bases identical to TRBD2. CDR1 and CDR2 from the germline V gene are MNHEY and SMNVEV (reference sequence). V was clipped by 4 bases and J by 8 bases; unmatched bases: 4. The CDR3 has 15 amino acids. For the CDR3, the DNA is TGTGCCAGCAGTTGGACTAGCGGGGGGATATATGAGCAGTTCTTC. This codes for CASSWTSGGIYEQFF.

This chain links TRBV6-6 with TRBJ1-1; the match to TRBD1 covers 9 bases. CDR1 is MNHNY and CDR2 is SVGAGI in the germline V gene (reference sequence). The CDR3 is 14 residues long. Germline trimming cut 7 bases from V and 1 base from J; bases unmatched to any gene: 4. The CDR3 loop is CASTRDRENTEAFF. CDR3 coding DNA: TGTGCCAGCACCCGGGACAGGGAGAACACTGAAGCTTTCTTT.

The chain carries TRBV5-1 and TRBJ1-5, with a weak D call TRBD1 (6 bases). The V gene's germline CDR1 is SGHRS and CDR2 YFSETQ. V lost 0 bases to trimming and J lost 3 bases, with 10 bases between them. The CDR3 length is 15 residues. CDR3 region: CASSLEGGLNQPQHF. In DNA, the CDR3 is TGCGCCAGCAGCTTGGAGGGGGGGCTCAATCAGCCCCAGCATTTT.

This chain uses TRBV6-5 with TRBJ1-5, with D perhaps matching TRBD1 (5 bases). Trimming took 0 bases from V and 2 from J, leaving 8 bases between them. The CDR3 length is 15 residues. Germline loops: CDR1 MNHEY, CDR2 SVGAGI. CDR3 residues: CASSYSGVRNQPQHF. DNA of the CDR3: TGTGCCAGCAGTTACTCAGGGGTACGCAATCAGCCCCAGCATTTT.

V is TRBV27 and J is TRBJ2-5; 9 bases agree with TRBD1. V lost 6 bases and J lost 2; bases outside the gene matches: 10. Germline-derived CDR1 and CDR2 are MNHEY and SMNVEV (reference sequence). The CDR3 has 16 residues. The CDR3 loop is CASRRFLGTGQETQYF. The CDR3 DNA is TGTGCCAGCAGGCGGTTCCTCGGGACAGGGCAAGAGACCCAGTACTTC.

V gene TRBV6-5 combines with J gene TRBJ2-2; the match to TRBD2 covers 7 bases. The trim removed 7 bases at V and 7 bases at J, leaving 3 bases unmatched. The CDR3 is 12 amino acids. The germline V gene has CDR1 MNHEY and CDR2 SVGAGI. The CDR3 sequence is CASIGGGGELFF. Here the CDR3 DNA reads TGTGCCAGCATCGGCGGGGGCGGGGAGCTGTTTTTT.

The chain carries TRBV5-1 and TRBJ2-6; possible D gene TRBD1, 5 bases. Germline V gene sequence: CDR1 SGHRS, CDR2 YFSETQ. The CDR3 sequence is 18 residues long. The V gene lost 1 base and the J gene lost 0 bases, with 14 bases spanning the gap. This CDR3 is CASSLTGRANSGANVLTF. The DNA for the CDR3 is TGCGCCAGCAGCTTGACGGGCAGGGCAAACTCTGGGGCCAACGTCCTGACTTTC.

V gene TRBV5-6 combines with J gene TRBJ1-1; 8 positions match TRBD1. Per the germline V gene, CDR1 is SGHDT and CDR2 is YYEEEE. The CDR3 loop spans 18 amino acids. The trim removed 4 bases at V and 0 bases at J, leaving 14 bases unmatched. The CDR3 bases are TGTGCCAGCAGCCCCCCTGACAGGGGTCCGATTATGAACACTGAAGCTTTCTTT. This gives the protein CASSPPDRGPIMNTEAFF.

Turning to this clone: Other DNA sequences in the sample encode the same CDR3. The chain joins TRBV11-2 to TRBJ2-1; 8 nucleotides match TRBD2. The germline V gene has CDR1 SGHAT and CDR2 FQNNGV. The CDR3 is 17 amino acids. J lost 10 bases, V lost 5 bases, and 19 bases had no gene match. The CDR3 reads CASSPGGRRRGAWEQFF. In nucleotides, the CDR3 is TGTGCCAGCAGCCCCGGGGGTAGGAGGCGGGGGGCGTGGGAGCAGTTCTTC.

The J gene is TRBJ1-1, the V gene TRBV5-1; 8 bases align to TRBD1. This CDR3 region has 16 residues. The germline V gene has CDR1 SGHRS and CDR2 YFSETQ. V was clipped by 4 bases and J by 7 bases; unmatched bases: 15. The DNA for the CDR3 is TGCGCCAGCAGCCCACAGACAGGGGTTGGGGACATTGAAGCTTTCTTT. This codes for CASSPQTGVGDIEAFF.